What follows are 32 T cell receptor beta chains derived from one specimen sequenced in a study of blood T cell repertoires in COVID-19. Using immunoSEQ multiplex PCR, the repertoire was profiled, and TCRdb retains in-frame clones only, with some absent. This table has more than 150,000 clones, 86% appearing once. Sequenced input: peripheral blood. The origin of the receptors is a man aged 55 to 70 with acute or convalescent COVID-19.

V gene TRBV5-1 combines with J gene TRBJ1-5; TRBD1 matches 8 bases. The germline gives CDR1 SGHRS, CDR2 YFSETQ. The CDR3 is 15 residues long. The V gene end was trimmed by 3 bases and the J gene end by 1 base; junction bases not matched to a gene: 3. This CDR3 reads CASSSTGESNQPQHF. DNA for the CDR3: TGCGCCAGCAGCTCGACAGGGGAGAGCAATCAGCCCCAGCATTTT.

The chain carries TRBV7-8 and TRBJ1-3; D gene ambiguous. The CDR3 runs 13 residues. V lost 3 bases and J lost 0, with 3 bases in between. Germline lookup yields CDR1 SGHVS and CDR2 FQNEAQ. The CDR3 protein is CASSFNSGNTIYF. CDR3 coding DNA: TGTGCCAGCAGCTTCAACTCTGGAAACACCATATATTTT.

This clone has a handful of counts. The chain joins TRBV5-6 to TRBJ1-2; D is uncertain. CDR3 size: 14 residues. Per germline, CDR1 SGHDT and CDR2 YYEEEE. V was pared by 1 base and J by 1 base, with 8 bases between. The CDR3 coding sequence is TGTGCCAGCAGCTTGTATGGCCTTAACTATGGCTACACCTTC. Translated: CASSLYGLNYGYTF. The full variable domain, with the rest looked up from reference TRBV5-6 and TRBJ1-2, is DAGVTQSPTHLIKTRGQQVTLRCSPKSGHDTVSWYQQALGQGPQFIFQYYEEEERQRGNFPDRFSGHQFPNYSSELNVNALLLGDSALYLCASSLYGLNYGYTFGSGTRLTVV.

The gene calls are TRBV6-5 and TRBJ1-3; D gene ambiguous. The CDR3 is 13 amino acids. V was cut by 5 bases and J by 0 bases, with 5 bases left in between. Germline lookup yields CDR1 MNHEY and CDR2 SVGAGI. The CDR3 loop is CASSPFSGNTIYF. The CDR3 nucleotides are TGTGCCAGCAGTCCCTTCTCTGGAAACACCATATATTTT.

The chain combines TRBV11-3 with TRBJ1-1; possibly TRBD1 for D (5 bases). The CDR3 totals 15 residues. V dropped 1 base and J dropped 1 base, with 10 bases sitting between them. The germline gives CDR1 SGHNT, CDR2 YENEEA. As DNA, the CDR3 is TGTGCCAGCAGCTTAGGTGGGGCCGGGAACACTGAAGCTTTCTTT. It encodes CASSLGGAGNTEAFF.

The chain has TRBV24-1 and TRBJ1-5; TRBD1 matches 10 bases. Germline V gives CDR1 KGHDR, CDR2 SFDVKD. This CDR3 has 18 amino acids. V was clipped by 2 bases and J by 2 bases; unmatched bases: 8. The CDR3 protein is CATSDSTGGGVGNQPQHF. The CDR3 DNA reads TGTGCCACCAGTGATTCGACAGGGGGCGGAGTGGGCAATCAGCCCCAGCATTTT.

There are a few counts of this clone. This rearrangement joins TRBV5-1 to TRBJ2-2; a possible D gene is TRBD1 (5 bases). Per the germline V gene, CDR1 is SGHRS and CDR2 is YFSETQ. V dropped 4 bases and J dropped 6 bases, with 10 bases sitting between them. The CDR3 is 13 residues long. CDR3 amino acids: CASSGHGAGELFF. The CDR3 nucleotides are TGCGCCAGCAGCGGACATGGCGCCGGGGAGCTGTTTTTT. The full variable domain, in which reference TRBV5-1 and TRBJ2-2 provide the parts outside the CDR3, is KAGVTQTPRYLIKTRGQQVTLSCSPISGHRSVSWYQQTPGQGLQFLFEYFSETQRNKGNFPGRFSGRQFSNSRSEMNVSTLELGDSALYLCASSGHGAGELFFGEGSRLTVL.

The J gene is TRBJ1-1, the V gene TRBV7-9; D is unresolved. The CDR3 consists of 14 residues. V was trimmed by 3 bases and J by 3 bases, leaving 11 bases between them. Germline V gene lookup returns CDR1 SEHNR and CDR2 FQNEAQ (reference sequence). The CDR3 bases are TGTGCCAGCAGCTTTCTCGGGGAAGACACTGAAGCTTTCTTT. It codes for CASSFLGEDTEAFF.

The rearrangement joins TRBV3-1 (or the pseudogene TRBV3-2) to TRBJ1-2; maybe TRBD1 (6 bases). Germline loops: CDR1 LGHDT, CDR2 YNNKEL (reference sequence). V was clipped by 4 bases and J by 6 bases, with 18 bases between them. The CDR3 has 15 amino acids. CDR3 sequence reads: CASSRRGAGANGYTF. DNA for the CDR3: TGTGCCAGCAGCCGAAGAGGAGCAGGGGCTAATGGCTACACCTTC.

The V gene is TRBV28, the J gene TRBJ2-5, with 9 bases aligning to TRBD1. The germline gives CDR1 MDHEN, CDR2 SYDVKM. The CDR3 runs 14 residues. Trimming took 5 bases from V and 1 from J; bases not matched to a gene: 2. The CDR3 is CASSGQGFQETQYF. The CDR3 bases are TGTGCCAGCAGTGGACAGGGGTTCCAAGAGACCCAGTACTTC.

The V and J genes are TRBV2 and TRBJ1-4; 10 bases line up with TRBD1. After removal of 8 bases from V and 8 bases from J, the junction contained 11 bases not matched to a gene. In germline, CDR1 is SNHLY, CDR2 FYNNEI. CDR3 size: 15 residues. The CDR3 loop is CASGRRQGADEKLFF. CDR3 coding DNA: TGTGCCAGCGGACGTAGACAGGGGGCAGACGAAAAACTGTTTTTT. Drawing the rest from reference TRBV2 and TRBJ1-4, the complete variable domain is EPEVTQTPSHQVTQMGQEVILRCVPISNHLYFYWYRQILGQKVEFLVSFYNNEISEKSEIFDDQFSVERPDGSNFTLKIRSTKLEDSAMYFCASGRRQGADEKLFFGSGTQLSVL.

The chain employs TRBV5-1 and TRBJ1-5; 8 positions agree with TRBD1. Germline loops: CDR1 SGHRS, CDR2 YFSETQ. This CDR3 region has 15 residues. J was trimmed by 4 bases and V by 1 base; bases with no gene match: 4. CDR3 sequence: CASSLTGGVNQPQHF. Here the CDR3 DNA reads TGCGCCAGCAGCTTGACAGGGGGGGTGAATCAGCCCCAGCATTTT.

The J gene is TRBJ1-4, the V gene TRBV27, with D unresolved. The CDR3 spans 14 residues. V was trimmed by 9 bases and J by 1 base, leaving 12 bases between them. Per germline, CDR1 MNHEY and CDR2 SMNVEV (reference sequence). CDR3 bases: TGTGCCAGTTCGCCGACGGGAACTAATGAAAAACTGTTTTTT. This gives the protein CASSPTGTNEKLFF.

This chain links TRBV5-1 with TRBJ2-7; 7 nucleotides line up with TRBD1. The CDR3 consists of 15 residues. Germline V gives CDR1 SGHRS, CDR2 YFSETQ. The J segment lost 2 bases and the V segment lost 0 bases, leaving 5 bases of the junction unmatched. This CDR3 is CASSLEGTVPYEQYF. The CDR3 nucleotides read TGCGCCAGCAGCTTGGAGGGGACAGTCCCCTACGAGCAGTACTTC. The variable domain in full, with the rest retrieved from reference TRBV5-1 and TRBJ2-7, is KAGVTQTPRYLIKTRGQQVTLSCSPISGHRSVSWYQQTPGQGLQFLFEYFSETQRNKGNFPGRFSGRQFSNSRSEMNVSTLELGDSALYLCASSLEGTVPYEQYFGPGTRLTVT.

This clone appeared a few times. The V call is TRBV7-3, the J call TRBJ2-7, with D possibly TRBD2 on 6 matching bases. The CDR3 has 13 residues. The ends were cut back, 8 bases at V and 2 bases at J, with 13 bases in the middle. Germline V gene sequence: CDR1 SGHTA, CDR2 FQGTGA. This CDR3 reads CASGAGPTYEQYF. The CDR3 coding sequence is TGTGCCAGCGGCGCGGGGCCCACCTACGAGCAGTACTTC.

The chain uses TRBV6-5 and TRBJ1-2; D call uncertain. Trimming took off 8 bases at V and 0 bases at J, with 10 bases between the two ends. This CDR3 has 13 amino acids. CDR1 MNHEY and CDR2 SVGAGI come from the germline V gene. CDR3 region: CASGAISNYGYTF. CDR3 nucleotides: TGTGCCAGCGGAGCTATCTCTAACTATGGCTACACCTTC.

CDR3 region: CASRALAGGDNEQFF. CDR3 nucleotide sequence: TGTGCCAGCAGGGCTTTAGCGGGAGGCGACAATGAGCAGTTCTTC. The chain uses TRBV2 and TRBJ2-1; 10 positions match TRBD2. With V trimmed by 6 bases and J by 5 bases, 7 bases remained unmatched. CDR3 length: 15 residues. Germline V gene lookup returns CDR1 SNHLY and CDR2 FYNNEI.

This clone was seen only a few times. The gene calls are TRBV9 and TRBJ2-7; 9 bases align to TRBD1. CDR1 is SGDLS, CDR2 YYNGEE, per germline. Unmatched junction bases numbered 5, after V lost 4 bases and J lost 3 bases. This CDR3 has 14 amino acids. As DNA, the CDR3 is TGTGCCAGCAGCTCCGACAGGGGGGACTACGAGCAGTACTTC. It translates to CASSSDRGDYEQYF.

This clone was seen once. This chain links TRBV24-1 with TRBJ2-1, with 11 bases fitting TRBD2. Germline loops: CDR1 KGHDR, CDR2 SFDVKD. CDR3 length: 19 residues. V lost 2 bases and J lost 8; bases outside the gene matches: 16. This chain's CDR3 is CATSDSSWGVAGGGDEQFF. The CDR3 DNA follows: TGTGCCACCAGTGATTCCAGCTGGGGGGTAGCGGGAGGGGGCGATGAGCAGTTCTTC.

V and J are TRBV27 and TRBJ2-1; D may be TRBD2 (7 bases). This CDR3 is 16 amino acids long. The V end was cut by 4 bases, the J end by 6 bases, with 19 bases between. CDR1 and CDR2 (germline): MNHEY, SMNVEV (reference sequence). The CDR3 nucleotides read TGTGCCAGCAGTTCCGCCGGGGCGGGGGCGGGCAATGAGCAGTTCTTC. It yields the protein CASSSAGAGAGNEQFF.

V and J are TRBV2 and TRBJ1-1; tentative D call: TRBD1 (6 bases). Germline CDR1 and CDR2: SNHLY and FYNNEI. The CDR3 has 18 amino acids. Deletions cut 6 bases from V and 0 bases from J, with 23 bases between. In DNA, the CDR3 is TGTGCCAGCAGGCTTATGGGGGGAGGGGGAATTATGAACACTGAAGCTTTCTTT. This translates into CASRLMGGGGIMNTEAFF.

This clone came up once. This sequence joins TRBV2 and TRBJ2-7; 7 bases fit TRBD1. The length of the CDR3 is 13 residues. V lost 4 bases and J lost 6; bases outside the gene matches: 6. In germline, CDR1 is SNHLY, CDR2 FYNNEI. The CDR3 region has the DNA TGTGCCAGCAGTGGAACAGGGGTCGGCGAGCAGTACTTC. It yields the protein CASSGTGVGEQYF. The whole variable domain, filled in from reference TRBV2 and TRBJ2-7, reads EPEVTQTPSHQVTQMGQEVILRCVPISNHLYFYWYRQILGQKVEFLVSFYNNEISEKSEIFDDQFSVERPDGSNFTLKIRSTKLEDSAMYFCASSGTGVGEQYFGPGTRLTVT.

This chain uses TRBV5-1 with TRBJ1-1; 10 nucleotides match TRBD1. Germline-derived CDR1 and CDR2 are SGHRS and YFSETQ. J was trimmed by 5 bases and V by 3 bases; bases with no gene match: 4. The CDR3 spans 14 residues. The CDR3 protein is CASSWGTGVTEAFF. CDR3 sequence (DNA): TGCGCCAGCAGCTGGGGGACAGGGGTTACTGAAGCTTTCTTT. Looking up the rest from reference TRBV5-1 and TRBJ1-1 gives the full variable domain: KAGVTQTPRYLIKTRGQQVTLSCSPISGHRSVSWYQQTPGQGLQFLFEYFSETQRNKGNFPGRFSGRQFSNSRSEMNVSTLELGDSALYLCASSWGTGVTEAFFGQGTRLTVV.

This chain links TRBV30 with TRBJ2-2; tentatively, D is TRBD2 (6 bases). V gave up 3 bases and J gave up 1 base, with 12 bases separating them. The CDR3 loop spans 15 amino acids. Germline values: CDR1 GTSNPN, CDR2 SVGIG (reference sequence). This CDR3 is CAWSRLEGNTGELFF. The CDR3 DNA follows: TGTGCCTGGAGCCGACTAGAAGGGAACACCGGGGAGCTGTTTTTT.

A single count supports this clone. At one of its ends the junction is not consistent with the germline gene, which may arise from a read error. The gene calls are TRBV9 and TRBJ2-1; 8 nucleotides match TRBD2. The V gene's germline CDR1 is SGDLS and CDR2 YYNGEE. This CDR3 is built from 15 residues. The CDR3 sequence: CASTVGSGNYNEQFF. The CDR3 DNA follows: TGTGCCAGCACCGTAGGTAGCGGGAACTACAATGAGCAGTTCTTC.

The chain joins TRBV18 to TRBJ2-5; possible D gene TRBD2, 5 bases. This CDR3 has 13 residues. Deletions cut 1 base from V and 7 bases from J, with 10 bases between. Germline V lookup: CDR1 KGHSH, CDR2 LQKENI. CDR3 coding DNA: TGTGCCAGCTCACCACAGAATCGGGGGACCCAGTACTTC. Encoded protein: CASSPQNRGTQYF. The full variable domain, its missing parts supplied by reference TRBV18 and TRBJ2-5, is NAGVMQNPRHLVRRRGQEARLRCSPMKGHSHVYWYRQLPEEGLKFMVYLQKENIIDESGMPKERFSAEFPKEGPSILRIQQVVRGDSAAYFCASSPQNRGTQYFGPGTRLLVL.

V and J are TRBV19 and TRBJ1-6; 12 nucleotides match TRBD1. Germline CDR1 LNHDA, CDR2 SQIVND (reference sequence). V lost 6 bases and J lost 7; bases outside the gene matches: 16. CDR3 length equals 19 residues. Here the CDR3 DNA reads TGTGCCAGTAGCTCTGGGACAGGGGGCGCGATGAGGAGCAATTCACCCCTCCACTTT. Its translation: CASSSGTGGAMRSNSPLHF.

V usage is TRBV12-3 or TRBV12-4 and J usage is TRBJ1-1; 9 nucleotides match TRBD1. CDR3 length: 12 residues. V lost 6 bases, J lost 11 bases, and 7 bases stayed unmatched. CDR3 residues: CASRRQGELAFF. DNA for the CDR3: TGTGCCAGCAGGCGACAGGGGGAGTTGGCTTTCTTT.

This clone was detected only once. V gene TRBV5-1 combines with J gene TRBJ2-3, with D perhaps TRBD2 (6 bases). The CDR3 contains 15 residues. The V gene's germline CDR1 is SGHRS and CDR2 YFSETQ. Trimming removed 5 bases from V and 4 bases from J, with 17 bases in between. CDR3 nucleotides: TGCGCCAGCAGGGGTTCGGTAGCTAGCGCAGATACGCAGTATTTT. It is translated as CASRGSVASADTQYF.

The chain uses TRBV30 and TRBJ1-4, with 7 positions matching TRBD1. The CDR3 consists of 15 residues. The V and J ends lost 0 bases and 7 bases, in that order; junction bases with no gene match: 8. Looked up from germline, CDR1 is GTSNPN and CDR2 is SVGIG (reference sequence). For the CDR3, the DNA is TGTGCCTGGAGTGTGCAGGCAGGGGGTCGTGAAAAACTGTTTTTT. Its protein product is CAWSVQAGGREKLFF. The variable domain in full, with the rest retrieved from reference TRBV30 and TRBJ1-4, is SQTIHQWPATLVQPVGSPLSLECTVEGTSNPNLYWYRQAAGRGLQLLFYSVGIGQISSEVPQNLSASRPQDRQFILSSKKLLLSDSGFYLCAWSVQAGGREKLFFGSGTQLSVL.

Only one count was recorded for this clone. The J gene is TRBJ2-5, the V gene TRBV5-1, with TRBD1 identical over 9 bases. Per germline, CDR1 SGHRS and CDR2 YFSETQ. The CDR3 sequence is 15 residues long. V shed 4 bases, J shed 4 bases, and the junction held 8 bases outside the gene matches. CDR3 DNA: TGCGCCAGCAGCCCCAACAGGGGGCTGGGAGAGACCCAGTACTTC. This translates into CASSPNRGLGETQYF. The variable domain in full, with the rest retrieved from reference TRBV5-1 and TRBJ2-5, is KAGVTQTPRYLIKTRGQQVTLSCSPISGHRSVSWYQQTPGQGLQFLFEYFSETQRNKGNFPGRFSGRQFSNSRSEMNVSTLELGDSALYLCASSPNRGLGETQYFGPGTRLLVL.

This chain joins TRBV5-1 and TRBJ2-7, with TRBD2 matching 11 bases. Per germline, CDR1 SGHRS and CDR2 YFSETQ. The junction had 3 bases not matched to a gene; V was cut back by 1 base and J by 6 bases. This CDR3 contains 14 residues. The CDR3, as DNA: TGCGCCAGCAGCTTGACTAGCGGGAGCGTCGAGCAGTACTTC. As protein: CASSLTSGSVEQYF.